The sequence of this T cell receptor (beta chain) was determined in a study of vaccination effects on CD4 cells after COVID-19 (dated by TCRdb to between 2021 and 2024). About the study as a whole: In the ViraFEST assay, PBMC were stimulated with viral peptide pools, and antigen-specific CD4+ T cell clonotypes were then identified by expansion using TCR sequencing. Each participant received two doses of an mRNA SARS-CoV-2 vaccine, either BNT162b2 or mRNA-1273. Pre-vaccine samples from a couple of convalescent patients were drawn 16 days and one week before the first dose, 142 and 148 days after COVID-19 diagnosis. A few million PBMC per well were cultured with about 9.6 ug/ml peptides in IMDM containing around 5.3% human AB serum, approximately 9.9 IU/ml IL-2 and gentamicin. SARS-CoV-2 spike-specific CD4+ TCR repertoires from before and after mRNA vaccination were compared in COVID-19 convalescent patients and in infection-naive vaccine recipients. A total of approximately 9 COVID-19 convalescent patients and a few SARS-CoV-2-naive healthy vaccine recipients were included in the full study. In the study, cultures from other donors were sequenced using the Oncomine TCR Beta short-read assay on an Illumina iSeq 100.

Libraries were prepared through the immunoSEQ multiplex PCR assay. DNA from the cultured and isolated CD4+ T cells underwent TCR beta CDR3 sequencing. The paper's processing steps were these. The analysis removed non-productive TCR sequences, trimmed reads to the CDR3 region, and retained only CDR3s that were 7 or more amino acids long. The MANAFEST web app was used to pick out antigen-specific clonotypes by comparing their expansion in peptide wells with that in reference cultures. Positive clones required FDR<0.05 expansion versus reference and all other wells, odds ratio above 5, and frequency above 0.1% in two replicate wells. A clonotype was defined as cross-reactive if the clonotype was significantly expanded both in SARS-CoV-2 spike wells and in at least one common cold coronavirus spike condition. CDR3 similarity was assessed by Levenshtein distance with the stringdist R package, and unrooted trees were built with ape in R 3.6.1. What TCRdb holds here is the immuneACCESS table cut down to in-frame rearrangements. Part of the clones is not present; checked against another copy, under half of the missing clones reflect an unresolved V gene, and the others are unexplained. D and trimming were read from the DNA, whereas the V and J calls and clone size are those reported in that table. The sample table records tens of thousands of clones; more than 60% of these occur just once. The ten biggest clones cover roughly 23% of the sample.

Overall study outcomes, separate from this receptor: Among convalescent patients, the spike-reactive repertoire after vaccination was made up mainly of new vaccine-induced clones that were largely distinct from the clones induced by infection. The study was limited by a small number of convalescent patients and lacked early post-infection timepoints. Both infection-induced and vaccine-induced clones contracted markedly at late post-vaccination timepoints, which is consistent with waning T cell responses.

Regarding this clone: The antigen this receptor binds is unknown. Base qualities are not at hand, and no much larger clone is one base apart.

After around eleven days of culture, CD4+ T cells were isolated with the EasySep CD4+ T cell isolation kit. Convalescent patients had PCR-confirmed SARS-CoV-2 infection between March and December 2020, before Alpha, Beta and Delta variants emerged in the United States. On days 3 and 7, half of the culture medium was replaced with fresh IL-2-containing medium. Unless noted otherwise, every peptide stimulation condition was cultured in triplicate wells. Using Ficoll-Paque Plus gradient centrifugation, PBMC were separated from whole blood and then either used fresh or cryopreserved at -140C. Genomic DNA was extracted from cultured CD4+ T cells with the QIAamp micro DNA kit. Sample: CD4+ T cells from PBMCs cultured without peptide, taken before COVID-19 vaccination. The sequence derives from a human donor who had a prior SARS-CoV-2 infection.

The CDR3 region: CASSFLAGASYNEQFF. The bases read TGCGCCAGCAGTTTTCTAGCGGGGGCCTCCTACAATGAGCAGTTCTTC. The chain links TRBV5-1 with TRBJ2-1; the junction holds 10 bases that match TRBD2. The CDR3 runs 16 amino acids, cysteine and phenylalanine included. Only the CDR3 portion is preserved as DNA: 48 bases, with reading frame beginning at the first base. Germline trimming amounts to 5 bases on V and 0 bases on J, with 5 as the count of junction bases outside the gene matches. From a lookup of the germline V gene, CDR1 and CDR2 are SGHRS and YFSETQ.